Following are 25 T cell receptor beta chains from one sample sequenced in a study of blood T cell repertoires in COVID-19. The table came from immunoSEQ multiplex PCR; TCRdb's copy has only in-frame clones and leaves some out. The data contain under 350,000 clones, approximately 83% of them seen just once; the ten biggest clones take up about 4.2%. The specimen sequenced was PBMCs or T cells enriched from blood (not recorded which). These receptors were collected from a woman in her forties with acute COVID-19.

This sequence joins TRBV19 and TRBJ2-7; D not certain. Germline V CDR1 and CDR2: LNHDA, SQIVND (reference sequence). CDR3 length equals 17 residues. V shed 4 bases and J shed 1 base, with 20 bases lying between them. CDR3 in amino acids: CASSTQYFVSGSYEQYF. CDR3 coding DNA: TGTGCCAGTAGTACACAATATTTCGTTTCGGGTTCCTACGAGCAGTACTTC.

J is TRBJ2-6 and V is TRBV5-8, with TRBD2 as a possible D gene (6 bases). Trimming left V 6 bases short and J 4 bases short, with 17 bases between. Looked up from germline, CDR1 is SGHTS and CDR2 is YDEGEE. This CDR3 is 16 amino acids long. The CDR3 protein is CASKEGVNAGANVLTF. Here the CDR3 DNA reads TGTGCCAGCAAGGAGGGAGTAAACGCGGGGGCCAACGTCCTGACTTTC.

This clone was found once. The V gene is TRBV28, the J gene TRBJ2-7, with 7 bases lining up with TRBD1. Germline lookup yields CDR1 MDHEN and CDR2 SYDVKM. The CDR3 covers 15 residues. The V and J ends lost 1 base and 3 bases, in that order; junction bases with no gene match: 6. CDR3 loop: CASSLYQRTGYEQYF. The CDR3 DNA follows: TGTGCCAGCAGTTTATACCAACGGACAGGCTACGAGCAGTACTTC.

The chain has TRBV5-1 and TRBJ2-2; 7 bases fit TRBD2. The germline gives CDR1 SGHRS, CDR2 YFSETQ. The ends lost 0 bases at V and 8 bases at J; junction bases unmatched: 10. The CDR3 totals 16 residues. The CDR3 DNA sequence: TGCGCCAGCAGCTTGGATGGCGGGAGAATTTTTGGGGAGCTGTTTTTT. Residues: CASSLDGGRIFGELFF.

J is TRBJ1-4 and V is TRBV5-1; D is uncertain. The length of the CDR3 is 16 residues. CDR1 SGHRS and CDR2 YFSETQ come from the germline V gene. The V end was cut by 4 bases, the J end by 6 bases, with 19 bases between. CDR3 in DNA: TGCGCCAGCAGCCCACGGACTAACTCGGCGGATGAAAAACTGTTTTTT. Translating it yields CASSPRTNSADEKLFF.

The V call is TRBV27, the J call TRBJ2-4, with D perhaps matching TRBD1 (5 bases). The germline V and J ends were trimmed by 5 bases and 0 bases, with 26 bases remaining between them. Germline values: CDR1 MNHEY, CDR2 SMNVEV (reference sequence). The CDR3 runs 20 residues. The CDR3 here is CASSPTPLSGHRRAKNIQYF. CDR3 in DNA: TGTGCCAGCAGTCCAACCCCCCTGAGTGGTCACAGGAGAGCCAAAAACATTCAGTACTTC.

In this sample, this clone turned up a few times. The chain combines TRBV19 with TRBJ1-2; D is ambiguous. The V end lost 3 bases, the J end lost 8 bases, and 19 bases lay between the germline ends. The germline V gene encodes CDR1 LNHDA and CDR2 SQIVND (reference sequence). The CDR3 is 15 residues long. In DNA form, the CDR3 reads TGTGCCAGTAGTATCGGGTACCCCCCTGTTGGCGGCTACACCTTC. It yields the protein CASSIGYPPVGGYTF.

The V call is TRBV9, the J call TRBJ1-1; no definite D call. This CDR3 has 15 residues. Trimming pared 0 bases from V and 5 bases from J, leaving 14 bases between. The V gene's germline CDR1 is SGDLS and CDR2 YYNGEE. The CDR3, as DNA: TGTGCCAGCAGCGTAGGTTTCGCGAGCGGTACTGAAGCTTTCTTT. It codes for CASSVGFASGTEAFF.

The CDR3 here is CASQGSRGGNTIYF. CDR3 DNA: TGTGCCAGCCAAGGTTCAAGGGGCGGAAACACCATATATTTT. This chain joins TRBV27 and TRBJ1-3; D might be TRBD1 (5 bases). Germline CDR1 reads MNHEY; CDR2 reads SMNVEV (reference sequence). Deletions cut 8 bases from V and 4 bases from J, with 15 bases between. CDR3 length equals 14 residues.

The chain carries TRBV9 and TRBJ2-2, with TRBD2 as a possible D gene (6 bases). Per germline, CDR1 SGDLS and CDR2 YYNGEE. CDR3 length: 17 residues. V shed 6 bases and J shed 7 bases, with 25 bases lying between them. Here the CDR3 reads CASTAGSRLGGFGELFF. CDR3 sequence (DNA): TGTGCCAGCACCGCCGGGTCTCGGCTCGGGGGTTTCGGGGAGCTGTTTTTT.

This clone has only a few counts. Other DNA sequences in the same sample also yield this CDR3. The chain links TRBV7-2 to TRBJ2-3, with unresolved D. Germline V gives CDR1 SGHTA, CDR2 FQGNSA. The CDR3 length is 14 residues. The V end was cut by 1 base, the J end by 0 bases, with 5 bases between. Written as DNA, the CDR3 is TGTGCCAGCAGCTTAGGGCCAAGCACAGATACGCAGTATTTT. Translating it yields CASSLGPSTDTQYF.

The chain couples TRBV29-1 to TRBJ2-7, with TRBD2 as a possible D gene (6 bases). Germline V CDR1 and CDR2: SQVTM, ANQGSEA. Trimming removed 7 bases from V and 6 bases from J, with 19 bases in between. This CDR3 has 13 residues. The CDR3, as DNA: TGCAGCGCCAAGGGACTTTCGGACGGCGAGCAGTACTTC. Its translation: CSAKGLSDGEQYF.

This chain uses TRBV4-3 with TRBJ2-6; perhaps TRBD1 as D (6 bases). V lost 1 base to trimming and J lost 0 bases, with 10 bases between them. CDR3 length: 17 amino acids. Looked up from germline, CDR1 is LGHNA and CDR2 is YSLEER. Here the CDR3 DNA reads TGCGCCAGCAGCCAAGGGGACACCTACTCTGGGGCCAACGTCCTGACTTTC. It translates to CASSQGDTYSGANVLTF.

J is TRBJ2-1 and V is TRBV5-1; D unclear. Per the germline V gene, CDR1 is SGHRS and CDR2 is YFSETQ. The V and J ends lost 5 bases and 0 bases respectively, with 12 bases between them. The length of the CDR3 is 15 residues. This chain's CDR3 is CASSPNPSSYNEQFF. CDR3 DNA: TGCGCCAGCAGTCCTAACCCGAGCTCCTACAATGAGCAGTTCTTC. The whole variable domain, remainder taken from reference TRBV5-1 and TRBJ2-1, is KAGVTQTPRYLIKTRGQQVTLSCSPISGHRSVSWYQQTPGQGLQFLFEYFSETQRNKGNFPGRFSGRQFSNSRSEMNVSTLELGDSALYLCASSPNPSSYNEQFFGPGTRLTVL.

The chain carries TRBV10-3 and TRBJ2-3, with 7 bases matching TRBD1. The CDR3 runs to 14 residues. The ends lost 7 bases at V and 0 bases at J; junction bases unmatched: 4. CDR1 is ENHRY, CDR2 SYGVKD, per germline. The CDR3 sequence is CAINGDSSTDTQYF. DNA for the CDR3: TGTGCCATCAACGGGGACAGCAGCACAGATACGCAGTATTTT.

This clone was detected once. V is TRBV6-2 or TRBV6-3 and J is TRBJ1-6; 7 nucleotides agree with TRBD1. CDR3 size: 14 residues. Germline V lookup: CDR1 MNHEY, CDR2 SVGEGT. The V and J ends lost 2 bases and 7 bases, in that order; junction bases with no gene match: 2. The CDR3 protein is CASSYRDRNSPLHF. CDR3 coding DNA: TGTGCCAGCAGTTACCGGGACAGAAATTCACCCCTCCACTTT.

V usage is TRBV6-5 and J usage is TRBJ2-7; unclear D gene. CDR1 is MNHEY, CDR2 SVGAGI, per germline. The V gene lost 0 bases and the J gene lost 6 bases, with 9 bases spanning the gap. The CDR3 is 13 amino acids. The CDR3 is CASSYSTLSEQYF. The CDR3, as DNA: TGTGCCAGCAGTTACTCGACTCTGAGCGAGCAGTACTTC.

The chain carries TRBV7-2 and TRBJ2-3; TRBD1 might be the D (6 bases). Germline V gives CDR1 SGHTA, CDR2 FQGNSA. The CDR3 is 13 residues long. The V and J ends lost 1 base and 4 bases respectively, with 6 bases between them. The chain's CDR3 is CASSLGTADTQYF. Here the CDR3 DNA reads TGTGCCAGCAGCTTAGGGACAGCAGATACGCAGTATTTT.

The gene calls are TRBV6-2 or TRBV6-3 and TRBJ1-1; D possibly corresponds to TRBD1 (5 bases). The germline V and J ends were trimmed by 2 bases and 3 bases, with 13 bases remaining between them. Germline CDR1 and CDR2: MNHEY and SVGEGT. This CDR3 has 15 amino acids. CDR3 in amino acids: CASSYGRASDTEAFF. The CDR3 DNA reads as TGTGCCAGCAGTTACGGCAGGGCCTCGGACACTGAAGCTTTCTTT.

The V call is TRBV5-1, the J call TRBJ2-3; TRBD1 might be the D (5 bases). V was shortened by 0 bases and J by 0 bases, with 8 bases between the two germline ends. Looked up from germline, CDR1 is SGHRS and CDR2 is YFSETQ. This CDR3 contains 15 residues. CDR3 protein: CASSLDPGSTDTQYF. CDR3 in DNA: TGCGCCAGCAGCTTGGACCCAGGGAGCACAGATACGCAGTATTTT.

The chain joins TRBV3-1 (or the pseudogene TRBV3-2) to TRBJ1-2; D is unresolved. Germline V gives CDR1 LGHDT, CDR2 YNNKEL (reference sequence). This CDR3 is built from 13 residues. V lost 4 bases to trimming and J lost 4 bases, with 10 bases between them. CDR3 sequence (DNA): TGTGCCAGCAGCCCAAAGACACTCTATGGCTACACCTTC. This gives the protein CASSPKTLYGYTF.

The chain is built from TRBV3-1 (or the pseudogene TRBV3-2) and TRBJ2-5, with D possibly being TRBD2 (5 bases). CDR1 is LGHDT, CDR2 YNNKEL, per germline (reference sequence). Trimming shortened V by 1 base and J by 3 bases, and 21 bases separated the two germline ends. The CDR3 contains 18 residues. The CDR3 sequence is CASSQVFRVEGTEETQYF. DNA of the CDR3: TGTGCCAGCAGCCAAGTTTTCCGGGTCGAGGGAACCGAAGAGACCCAGTACTTC.

The chain uses TRBV28 and TRBJ1-5; TRBD1 aligns across 9 bases. This CDR3 is built from 16 residues. Losses at the gene ends were 6 bases for V and 9 bases for J; bases not matched to a gene: 15. Germline assignment: CDR1 MDHEN and CDR2 SYDVKM. CDR3 amino acids: CASRKIGTGLLRPQHF. The CDR3 nucleotides read TGTGCCAGCAGGAAAATCGGGACAGGGCTCCTCCGGCCCCAGCATTTT.

The chain joins TRBV7-6 to TRBJ2-7; 7 bases line up with TRBD2. V dropped 1 base and J dropped 2; count of bases not matched to a gene: 8. Germline values: CDR1 SGHVS, CDR2 FNYEAQ. The CDR3 loop spans 16 amino acids. The CDR3 nucleotides are TGTGCCAGCAGCTTAGATACGGCTAGCGGACCCTACGAGCAGTACTTC. Translating it yields CASSLDTASGPYEQYF.

The chain carries TRBV7-2 and TRBJ1-2, with 10 bases fitting TRBD1. The CDR3 sequence is 14 residues long. J was trimmed by 5 bases and V by 4 bases; bases with no gene match: 4. Germline V CDR1 and CDR2: SGHTA, FQGNSA. The CDR3 here is CASSSDRGSYGYTF. The CDR3 region has the DNA TGTGCCAGCAGCTCGGACAGGGGGAGTTATGGCTACACCTTC.